The text below deals with one T cell receptor (beta chain). The antigen it binds to is not known. No quality values exist for individual bases; no much larger clone is one base distant. This specimen belongs to a study of CD8 T cells in Susac syndrome (dated by TCRdb to about 2019). In terms of the full investigation: Whether CD8+ T cell activation and differentiation in Susac syndrome was antigen driven was tested using repertoire sequencing.

RNA was extracted using the RNeasy kit, and about 0.45 to 1 ug of the RNA was reverse transcribed with random hexamers. TCR beta CDR3 regions were amplified with the immunoSEQ multiplex PCR assay covering 54 Vbeta and 13 Jbeta segments. PCR amplification bias was corrected by using a synthetic template baseline for primer optimization and computational correction. The authors processed their data as follows. Reads were assigned to V, D and J genes according to IMGT and analyzed in immunoSEQ Analyzer, with only productive sequences retained. Clonality was computed as one minus Shannon entropy normalized by log2 of the number of productive unique sequences. For each patient and control, public and private clones were evaluated within the 100 most prevalent clones. Clones were defined as Susac-specific if absent from the healthy and MS cohorts, from over a thousand published viral clones and from other ImmuneACCESS disease sequences. The raw public data were reprocessed by TCRdb itself: fastp quality trimming at Q25, MiXCR clonotype calling, in-frame beta chains only. Identical CDR3 proteins give one entry, which carries the most common genes and DNA. In this record, the V and J calls reflect TCRdb's handling and not the investigators' own analysis. For this sample the table gives approximately 110,000 distinct CDR3 sequences, of which 95% to 98% were detected only once. The top ten clones comprise roughly 0.099% of the sample.

Peripheral blood CD8+ and CD4+ T cells from healthy donors, Susac syndrome patients and multiple sclerosis patients were profiled using high-throughput TCR beta sequencing. The healthy donors served as controls matched for age and sex. Bulk CD8+ and CD4+ T cells were purified by magnetic negative isolation, whereas CD8+ TEMRA cells were enriched by FACS. Blood was drawn into EDTA tubes, processed within 24 hours, and PBMCs were isolated by density gradient centrifugation. PBMCs intended for TCR sequencing were cryopreserved in liquid nitrogen and thawed later in a water bath at 37 degrees C. The sorted or isolated CD4+, CD8+ and CD8+ TEMRA cells had a purity of 90% or higher. Study-level results and caveats: The TCR sequencing and HLA analysis was acknowledged to have included a relatively small number of individuals.

V and J lose 4 bases and 0 bases, and a span of 9 bases separates them. The CDR3, from cysteine to phenylalanine, totals 15 residues. The read is trimmed to its CDR3 DNA, 45 bases read in frame from base 1. The CDR1 and CDR2 encoded by the germline V gene (reference sequence) are LGHDT and YNNKEL. This receptor chain uses TRBV3-1 and TRBJ2-2; the D gene is unclear. The source is a human donor in good health. The sample was CD4+ T cells from PBMCs. The CDR3: CASSPLGANTGELFF. The nucleotides read TGTGCCAGCAGCCCGTTAGGAGCGAACACCGGGGAGCTGTTTTTT.